This entry features one T cell receptor beta chain sequence. What it binds is not known. Germline CDR1 SEHNR, CDR2 FQNEAQ (reference sequence). The CDR3 spans 13 residues. The sample comes from a study of CXCR3-negative and CXCR3-positive naive CD8 T cells. Study conclusions and caveats: Relative to memory CD8+ cells, whose diversity was much lower, both naive subsets had comparably high diversity.

The authors made the TRB cDNA libraries by 5' RACE using UMI labels. TCRdb reprocessed the 5' RACE reads, with one entry per CDR3 protein and no DNA. Seen in this sample are about 41,000 distinct CDR3 sequences; the ten most common clones hold around 2%. The sample consisted of naive CXCR3- CD8+ T cells from blood. The subset: CD45RO-CCR7+CD27+CD95- naive CD8+ T cells lacking CXCR3 (TNR3-). The chain employs TRBV7-9 and TRBJ1-1; lacking DNA, the TRBD1 call made by TCRdb goes unchecked. The receptor's source is a human donor in good health. Some clones in this sample may be carry-over from other donors' samples. CDR3 amino acids: CASSLAGREDAFF.